These T cell receptor beta chains were read from a single sample in a study of blood T cell repertoires in COVID-19. The method was immunoSEQ multiplex PCR; TCRdb's version includes in-frame clones alone and lacks a portion of them. This sample has 250,000 to 300,000 clones, with about 90% found just once. Source material: peripheral blood. These receptors all stem from a woman aged 50 to 60 who had recovered from COVID-19. The CDR3 runs from the conserved cysteine through the conserved F or W.

TRBJ1-2	TRBV28	CASRAQGANYGYTF
TRBJ1-2	TRBV9	CASSVTGANYGYTF
TRBJ2-7	TRBV7-2	CASSLVGAGSVYEQYF
TRBJ1-2	TRBV30	CAWSASGAGYTF
TRBJ1-1	TRBV5-1	CASSLKQGGDTEAFF
TRBJ2-7	TRBV5-1	CASSLGQGGYEQYF
TRBJ2-2	TRBV27	CASTQRLAGGTGELFF
TRBJ2-7	TRBV6-5	CASSSTSGTYEQYF
TRBJ2-3	TRBV7-2	CASSLIAGGPTDTQYF
TRBJ2-7	TRBV12-5	CASGLRVPLRTSYEQYF
TRBJ1-4	TRBV5-1	CASSLAAGLNEKLFF
TRBJ2-3	TRBV7-2	CASSSGLAGLWDTQYF
TRBJ2-5	TRBV30	CAWRLAGVETQYF
TRBJ1-4	TRBV18	CASLDRGPTTNEKLFF
TRBJ2-7	TRBV15	CATSRDVSGGPRGEQYF
TRBJ1-3	TRBV3-1/TRBV3-2	CASSHTTGNTIYF
TRBJ1-5	TRBV19	CASSARQGSNQPQHF
TRBJ1-4	TRBV18	CASSRQGVYEKLFF
TRBJ1-1	TRBV30	CAHSTGDPRAEAFF
TRBJ2-1	TRBV19	CASSTGTSPDNEQFF
TRBJ2-7	TRBV7-2	CASSLLEGGYEQYF
TRBJ1-1	TRBV5-6	CASSPMDSLNTEAFF
TRBJ1-3	TRBV2	CASRQGLAGNTIYF
TRBJ2-2	TRBV28	CASSSPSRLGSTGELFF
TRBJ2-5	TRBV2	CASSQGSQTQYF
TRBJ2-1	TRBV5-4	CASSFIAGWGNEQFF
TRBJ2-1	TRBV19	CASSPRSGSWGSNEQFF
TRBJ2-4	TRBV7-2	CASSLLPGGLGAKNIQYF